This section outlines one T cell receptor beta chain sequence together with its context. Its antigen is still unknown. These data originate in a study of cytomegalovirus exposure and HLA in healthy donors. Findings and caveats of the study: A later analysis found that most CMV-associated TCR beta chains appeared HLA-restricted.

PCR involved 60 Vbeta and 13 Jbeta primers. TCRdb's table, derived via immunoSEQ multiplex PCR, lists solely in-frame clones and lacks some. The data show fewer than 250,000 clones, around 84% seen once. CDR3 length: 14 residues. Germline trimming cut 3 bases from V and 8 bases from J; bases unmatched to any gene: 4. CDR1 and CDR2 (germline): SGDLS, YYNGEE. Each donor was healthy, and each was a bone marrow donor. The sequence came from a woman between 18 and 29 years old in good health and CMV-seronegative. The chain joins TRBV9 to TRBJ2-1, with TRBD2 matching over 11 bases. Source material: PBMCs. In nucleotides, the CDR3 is TGTGCCAGCAGCGCCCGACTAGCGGGGCATGAGCAGTTCTTC. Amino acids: CASSARLAGHEQFF.